What follows is one T cell receptor beta chain and its context. The data belong to a study of early T cells in non-severe SARS-CoV-2 infection. TCRdb re-derived calls from the 5' RACE reads in MiXCR, one entry per CDR3 protein. The sample has around 63,000 distinct CDR3 sequences; 10% to 15% are singletons. The clonotype comes from an adult who was a healthcare worker with PCR-confirmed SARS-CoV-2 infection or an uninfected control (not recorded which). Input material: whole blood.

The CDR3 DNA reads as TGCAGCGTTGTACAACAACCGGGACGGATGACTGAAGCTTTCTTT. This translates into CSVVQQPGRMTEAFF. The chain carries TRBV29-1 and TRBJ1-1, with D perhaps matching TRBD1 (5 bases). CDR3 size: 15 residues. Trimming left V 4 bases short and J 5 bases short, with 20 bases between. CDR1 and CDR2 (germline): SQVTM, ANQGSEA.